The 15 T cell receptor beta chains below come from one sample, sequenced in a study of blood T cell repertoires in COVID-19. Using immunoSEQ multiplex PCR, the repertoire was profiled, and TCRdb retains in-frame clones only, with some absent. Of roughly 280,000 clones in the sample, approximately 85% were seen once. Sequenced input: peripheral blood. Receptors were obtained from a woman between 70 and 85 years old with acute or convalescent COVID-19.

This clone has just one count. This chain's CDR3 is CASSATGTGLSDTQYF. CDR3 bases: TGTGCCAGCAGCGCCACCGGGACAGGGCTATCAGATACGCAGTATTTT. This chain uses TRBV9 with TRBJ2-3; 9 bases align to TRBD1. Losses at the gene ends were 3 bases for V and 4 bases for J; bases not matched to a gene: 9. Germline V gene data show CDR1 as SGDLS and CDR2 as YYNGEE. The CDR3 runs to 16 residues. The full variable domain, its missing parts supplied by reference TRBV9 and TRBJ2-3, is DSGVTQTPKHLITATGQRVTLRCSPRSGDLSVYWYQQSLDQGLQFLIQYYNGEERAKGNILERFSAQQFPDLHSELNLSSLELGDSALYFCASSATGTGLSDTQYFGPGTRLTVL.

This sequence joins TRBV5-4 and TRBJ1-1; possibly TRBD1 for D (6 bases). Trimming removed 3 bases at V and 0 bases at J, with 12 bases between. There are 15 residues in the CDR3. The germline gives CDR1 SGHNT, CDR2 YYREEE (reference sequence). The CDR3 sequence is CASSWGGPMNTEAFF. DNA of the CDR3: TGTGCCAGCAGCTGGGGGGGCCCCATGAACACTGAAGCTTTCTTT.

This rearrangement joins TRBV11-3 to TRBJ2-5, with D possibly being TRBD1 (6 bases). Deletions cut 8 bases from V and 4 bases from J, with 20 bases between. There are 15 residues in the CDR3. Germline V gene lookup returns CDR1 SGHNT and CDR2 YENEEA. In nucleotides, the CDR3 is TGTGCCAGCTCAACCACAGGGCGTGAGGGAGAGACCCAGTACTTC. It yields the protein CASSTTGREGETQYF.

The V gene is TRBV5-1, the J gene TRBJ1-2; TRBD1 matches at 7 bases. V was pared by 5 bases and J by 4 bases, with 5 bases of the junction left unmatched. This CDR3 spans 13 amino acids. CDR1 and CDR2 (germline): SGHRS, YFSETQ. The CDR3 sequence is CASSGDSVYGYTF. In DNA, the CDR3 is TGCGCCAGCAGTGGGGACAGCGTCTATGGCTACACCTTC. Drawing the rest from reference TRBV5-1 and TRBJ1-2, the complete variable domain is KAGVTQTPRYLIKTRGQQVTLSCSPISGHRSVSWYQQTPGQGLQFLFEYFSETQRNKGNFPGRFSGRQFSNSRSEMNVSTLELGDSALYLCASSGDSVYGYTFGSGTRLTVV.

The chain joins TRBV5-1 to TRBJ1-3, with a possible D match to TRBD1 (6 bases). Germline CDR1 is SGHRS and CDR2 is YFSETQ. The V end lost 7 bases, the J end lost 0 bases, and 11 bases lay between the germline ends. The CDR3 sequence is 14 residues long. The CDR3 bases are TGCGCCAGCCGACAGGTCCTCTCTGGAAACACCATATATTTT. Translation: CASRQVLSGNTIYF.

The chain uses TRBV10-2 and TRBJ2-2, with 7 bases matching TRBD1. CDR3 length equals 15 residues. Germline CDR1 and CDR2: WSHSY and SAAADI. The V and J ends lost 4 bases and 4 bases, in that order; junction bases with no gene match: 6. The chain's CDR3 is CASSVVGGSTGELFF. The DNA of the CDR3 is TGCGCCAGCAGTGTGGTAGGGGGCTCCACCGGGGAGCTGTTTTTT.

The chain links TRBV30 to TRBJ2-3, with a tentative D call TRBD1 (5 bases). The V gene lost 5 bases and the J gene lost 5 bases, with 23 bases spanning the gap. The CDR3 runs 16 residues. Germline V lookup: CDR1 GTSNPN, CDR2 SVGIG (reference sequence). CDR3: CAWGARRHYPVDTQYF. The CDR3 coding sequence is TGTGCCTGGGGGGCCAGAAGGCACTATCCTGTAGATACGCAGTATTTT.

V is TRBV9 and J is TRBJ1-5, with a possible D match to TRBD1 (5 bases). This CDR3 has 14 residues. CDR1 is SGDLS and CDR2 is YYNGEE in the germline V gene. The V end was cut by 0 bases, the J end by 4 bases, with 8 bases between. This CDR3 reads CASSVGAGNQPQHF. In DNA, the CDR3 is TGTGCCAGCAGCGTAGGAGCAGGGAATCAGCCCCAGCATTTT.

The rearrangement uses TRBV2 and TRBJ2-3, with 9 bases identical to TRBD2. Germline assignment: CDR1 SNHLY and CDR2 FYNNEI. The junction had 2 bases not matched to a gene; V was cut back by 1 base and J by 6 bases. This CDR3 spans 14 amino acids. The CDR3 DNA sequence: TGTGCCAGCAGTGAAGGGAGCGGGGGGGATACGCAGTATTTT. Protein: CASSEGSGGDTQYF.

The CDR3 DNA reads TGTGCCAGCAGTTTCCGCGGGACAGTGTCGTTTCAGCCCCAGCATTTT. Protein sequence: CASSFRGTVSFQPQHF. The gene calls are TRBV6-5 and TRBJ1-5; 7 nucleotides match TRBD1. After removal of 4 bases from V and 6 bases from J, the junction contained 12 bases not matched to a gene. The CDR3 loop spans 16 amino acids. Germline CDR1 MNHEY, CDR2 SVGAGI.

The CDR3 loop is CAISESSPSQPQHF. CDR3 DNA sequence: TGTGCCATCAGTGAGTCTAGTCCCTCTCAGCCCCAGCATTTT. This chain links TRBV10-3 with TRBJ1-5; D is unresolved. The germline V gene encodes CDR1 ENHRY and CDR2 SYGVKD. The CDR3 covers 14 residues. Trimming removed 0 bases from V and 6 bases from J, with 9 bases in between.

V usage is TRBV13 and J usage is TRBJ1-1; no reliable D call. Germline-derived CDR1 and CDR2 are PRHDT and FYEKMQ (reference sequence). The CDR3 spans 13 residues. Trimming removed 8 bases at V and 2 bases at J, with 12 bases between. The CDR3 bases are TGTGCCAGCGGCTACGGAGCTAACACTGAAGCTTTCTTT. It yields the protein CASGYGANTEAFF.

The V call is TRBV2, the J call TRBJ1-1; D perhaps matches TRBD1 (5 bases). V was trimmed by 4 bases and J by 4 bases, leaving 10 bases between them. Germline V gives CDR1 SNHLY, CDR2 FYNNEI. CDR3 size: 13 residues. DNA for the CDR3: TGTGCCAGCAGTGGACAGCTCGTCACTGAAGCTTTCTTT. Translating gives CASSGQLVTEAFF.

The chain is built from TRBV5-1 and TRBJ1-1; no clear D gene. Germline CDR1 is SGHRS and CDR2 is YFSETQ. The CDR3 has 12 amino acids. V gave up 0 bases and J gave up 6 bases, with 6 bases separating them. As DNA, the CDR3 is TGCGCCAGCAGCTTGGGTATAGCTGAAGCTTTCTTT. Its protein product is CASSLGIAEAFF. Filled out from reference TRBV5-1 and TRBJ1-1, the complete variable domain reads KAGVTQTPRYLIKTRGQQVTLSCSPISGHRSVSWYQQTPGQGLQFLFEYFSETQRNKGNFPGRFSGRQFSNSRSEMNVSTLELGDSALYLCASSLGIAEAFFGQGTRLTVV.

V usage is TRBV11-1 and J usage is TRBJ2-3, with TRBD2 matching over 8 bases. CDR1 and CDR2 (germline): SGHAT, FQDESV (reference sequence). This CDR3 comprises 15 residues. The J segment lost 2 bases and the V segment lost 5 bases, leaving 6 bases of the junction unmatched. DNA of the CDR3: TGTGCCAGCAGCCGGACTAGCTGGACCACAGATACGCAGTATTTT. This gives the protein CASSRTSWTTDTQYF.